Listed below are T cell receptor beta chains from one sample, sequenced in a study of PD-1 blockade in mismatch repair-deficient tumors. The table came from immunoSEQ multiplex PCR; TCRdb's copy has only in-frame clones and leaves some out. The sample lists some 100,000 clones, roughly four fifths occurring once. Here the sequenced sample was peripheral blood, taken 30 to 36 weeks after starting pembrolizumab. The origin of the receptors is an adult with mismatch repair-deficient cancer. CDR3s leave out the opening cysteine and the closing phenylalanine or tryptophan. The size of a clone is reported for some rows only, either as once, few or many, or as a class for expanded clones.

clone_size v_call cdr3_aa
. TRBV7-9 ASSLNLLGGPNYGYT
. TRBV29-1 SVSSGRAQAQY
. TRBV7-9 ASHPVGMNTEAF
once TRBV18 ASSPIGEANNEQF
once TRBV7-6 ASSLGWTGDYEQY
. TRBV7-2 ASSLGAVEGNEQF
. TRBV2 ASAYGTDTRDHAYEQY
. TRBV27 ASSLSTSSYNEQF
. TRBV15 ATSRGDSLVDTQY
. TRBV7-8 ASRADRGQGGYT
. TRBV19 ASSPRDNIAKNIQY
. TRBV19 ASSMRDRASTDTQY
. TRBV2 ASSGLYWTSPNTGELF
. TRBV27 ASSLSHQGTIY
few TRBV13 ASVWGTGANVLT
. TRBV15 ATSRAEGLTKLF
. TRBV5-1 ASSLRGTSTDTQY
. TRBV6-5 ASSAGDTQY
. TRBV7-2 ASSLSSQPQH
. TRBV6-1 ASSVRLLAGAIYNEQF
. TRBV7-3 ASSRGGQGPQETQY
. TRBV27 ASSRGGDGYT
. TRBV6-6 ASSYSMGGGQPQH
. TRBV29-1 SAMNTEAF
. TRBV7-2 ASSLEGQIQETQY
. TRBV18 ASSPNWGRAEAF
. TRBV5-4 ASSLPLAGAYEQY
few TRBV30 AWRGGGTYNEQF
. TRBV6-6 ASSSALDYYNEQF
. TRBV6-6 ASRGGAGTDTQY
. TRBV27 ASSLLGEAYEQY
. TRBV11-2 ASSLDPYYGYT
. TRBV5-1 ASSAGQGPYNEQF
. TRBV15 ATSNEGRRDNEQF
once TRBV9 ASSTPTGANEKLF
. TRBV7-2 ASSSRWGADQPQH
. TRBV6-1 ASGAGGTYEQY
few TRBV28 ASSTRDRKATEAF
. TRBV11-2 ASSLTPGGNTEAF
. TRBV9 ASSAQPMNTEAF